This is a list of T cell receptor beta chains from one sample in a study of blood T cell repertoires in COVID-19. Sequenced by immunoSEQ multiplex PCR; TCRdb stores in-frame clones only, minus some. The top ten hold roughly 7% of the sample, which has 150,000 to 200,000 clones, about 88% seen once. The specimen was peripheral blood. The receptor set was obtained from a woman of 80 years or more in a cohort sampled during active or convalescent COVID-19. The CDR3 runs from the conserved cysteine through the conserved F or W. D genes are given only for firm matches. Size is omitted from some rows. Given values are once, few, many or a class for expanded clones.

TRBJ1-2 TRBD1 TRBV7-2 . CASSFPGTGKVGGYTF TGTGCCAGCAGCTTTCCCGGGACAGGGAAGGTTGGTGGCTACACCTTC
TRBJ2-5 TRBD2 TRBV7-8 few CASSSSGGETQYF TGTGCCAGCAGCTCTAGCGGGGGGGAGACCCAGTACTTC
TRBJ2-6 . TRBV19 . CASSSGLFSGANVLTF TGTGCCAGTAGTTCCGGACTGTTCTCTGGGGCCAACGTCCTGACTTTC
TRBJ1-5 . TRBV9 . CASSSGRGDQPQHF TGTGCCAGCAGCTCCGGCAGGGGAGATCAGCCCCAGCATTTT
TRBJ2-2 . TRBV6-5 . CASSSRGNTGELFF TGTGCCAGCAGTAGCCGCGGGAACACCGGGGAGCTGTTTTTT
TRBJ1-3 . TRBV28 . CASGVGRVSGNTIYF TGTGCCAGCGGGGTTGGCAGGGTTTCCGGAAACACCATATATTTT
TRBJ1-2 TRBD1 TRBV2 . CASSPGQGGGYTF TGTGCCAGCAGTCCGGGACAGGGCGGTGGCTACACCTTC
TRBJ2-1 TRBD2 TRBV27 . CASSLSPPASGSIYNEQFF TGTGCCAGCAGTTTATCCCCCCCAGCGAGCGGGAGTATCTACAATGAGCAGTTCTTC
TRBJ2-3 TRBD2 TRBV3-1/TRBV3-2 . CASSQETSGRPDTQYF TGTGCCAGCAGCCAAGAGACTAGCGGGAGGCCAGATACGCAGTATTTT
TRBJ1-4 . TRBV30 once CAWSRFWEWDEKLFF TGTGCCTGGAGTAGGTTTTGGGAGTGGGATGAAAAACTGTTTTTT
TRBJ2-5 TRBD2 TRBV4-3 many CASSRRLAGYQETQYF TGCGCCAGCAGCCGGAGACTAGCGGGGTACCAAGAGACCCAGTACTTC